The 18 T cell receptor beta chains below all came from one sample that was sequenced in a study of T cell responses to AZD1222 COVID-19 vaccine. Method: immunoSEQ multiplex PCR; TCRdb's copy keeps in-frame clones and lacks some. The table has about 92,000 clones, just over 90% seen once; the top ten hold 22%. This sample comprised peripheral blood, obtained on day 0 of AZD1222 vaccination. Receptors were obtained from an adult in good health.

The chain links TRBV20-1 to TRBJ1-2; no reliable D call. Deletions cut 3 bases from V and 4 bases from J, with 15 bases between. The CDR3 has 14 amino acids. Germline CDR1 reads DFQATT; CDR2 reads SNEGSKA (reference sequence). The CDR3 DNA follows: TGCAGTGCTAGTACTCTCTTGGGTGTCTATGGCTACACCTTC. Its protein is CSASTLLGVYGYTF.

The chain joins TRBV19 to TRBJ2-3; D ambiguous. V lost 7 bases and J lost 2, with 13 bases in between. This CDR3 contains 14 residues. Germline V CDR1 and CDR2: LNHDA, SQIVND (reference sequence). CDR3 DNA sequence: TGTGCCAGTAACTGGCAGGCCCACACAGATACGCAGTATTTT. Residues: CASNWQAHTDTQYF. Using reference TRBV19 and TRBJ2-3 for the parts outside the CDR3, the full variable domain is DGGITQSPKYLFRKEGQNVTLSCEQNLNHDAMYWYRQDPGQGLRLIYYSQIVNDFQKGDIAEGYSVSREKKESFPLTVTSAQKNPTAFYLCASNWQAHTDTQYFGPGTRLTVL.

The chain has TRBV6-1 and TRBJ1-2; D may be TRBD1 (5 bases). Per the germline V gene, CDR1 is MNHNS and CDR2 is SASEGT. This CDR3 is built from 13 residues. Trimming took off 6 bases at V and 4 bases at J, with 12 bases between the two ends. The CDR3 protein is CASSPDSLYGYTF. Written as DNA, the CDR3 is TGTGCCAGCAGCCCTGACAGTCTCTATGGCTACACCTTC.

This chain connects TRBV5-5 to TRBJ2-4; TRBD2 is a possible D gene (5 bases). The CDR3 length is 12 residues. Trimming took 4 bases from V and 9 from J, leaving 11 bases between them. Germline-derived CDR1 and CDR2 are SGHKS and YYEKEE (reference sequence). This CDR3 is CASSLDRGIQYF. CDR3 nucleotide sequence: TGTGCCAGCAGCCTCGATCGGGGCATTCAGTACTTC.

The chain is built from TRBV29-1 and TRBJ2-2; D is undetermined. V lost 6 bases to trimming and J lost 1 base, with 9 bases between them. The germline gives CDR1 SQVTM, CDR2 ANQGSEA. The CDR3 has 13 amino acids. The CDR3 nucleotides are TGCAGCGTGTCCAAGTGGAACACCGGGGAGCTGTTTTTT. This gives the protein CSVSKWNTGELFF.

The V gene is TRBV12-3 or TRBV12-4, the J gene TRBJ1-2; unclear D gene. Trimming shortened V by 5 bases and J by 4 bases, and 11 bases separated the two germline ends. This CDR3 has 13 amino acids. The CDR3 protein is CASSPYILYGYTF. CDR3 DNA: TGTGCCAGCAGTCCCTACATCCTCTATGGCTACACCTTC.

The chain has TRBV28 and TRBJ2-7; the D gene is possibly TRBD1 (6 bases). The V gene's germline CDR1 is MDHEN and CDR2 SYDVKM. This CDR3 spans 14 amino acids. Trimming cost V 7 bases and J 1 base, with 14 bases left between them. Written as DNA, the CDR3 is TGTGCCAGCATCCCCGGAACAGGGTCCTACGAGCAGTACTTC. It encodes CASIPGTGSYEQYF.

V and J are TRBV5-1 and TRBJ2-5; 15 nucleotides match TRBD2. The V gene's germline CDR1 is SGHRS and CDR2 YFSETQ. This CDR3 region has 15 residues. The V segment lost 4 bases and the J segment 4 bases; nucleotides outside the gene matches: 2. DNA of the CDR3: TGCGCCAGCAGCCCGGGACTAGCGGGGGGAGAGACCCAGTACTTC. It encodes CASSPGLAGGETQYF.

The chain's CDR3 is CATPGGRGHLLFEQYF. CDR3 coding DNA: TGTGCCACCCCCGGGGGTAGGGGGCATCTGCTTTTCGAGCAGTACTTC. V usage is TRBV10-3 and J usage is TRBJ2-7; tentative D call: TRBD1 (7 bases). The CDR3 sequence is 16 residues long. The ends were cut back, 10 bases at V and 6 bases at J, with 28 bases in the middle. Germline lookup yields CDR1 ENHRY and CDR2 SYGVKD.

This clone was observed a single time. V gene TRBV28 combines with J gene TRBJ1-2, with D uncertain. There are 13 residues in the CDR3. Germline CDR1 and CDR2: MDHEN and SYDVKM. With 1 base removed from V and 5 bases from J, the gap between germline ends came to 8 bases. The CDR3 loop reads CASSLLAEYGYTF. Written as DNA, the CDR3 is TGTGCCAGCAGTTTATTGGCTGAGTATGGCTACACCTTC.

This chain uses TRBV11-2 with TRBJ2-7, with TRBD2 matching 14 bases. Trimming cost V 5 bases and J 6 bases; bases outside gene matches: 3. Germline CDR1 reads SGHAT; CDR2 reads FQNNGV. The CDR3 consists of 14 residues. CDR3 in amino acids: CASSLGLAGGEQYF. DNA of the CDR3: TGTGCCAGCAGCCTCGGACTAGCGGGAGGCGAGCAGTACTTC.

The chain links TRBV6-2 or TRBV6-3 to TRBJ1-1; no clear D gene. V was trimmed by 2 bases and J by 5 bases, leaving 15 bases between them. This CDR3 is 15 amino acids long. The germline CDR1 and CDR2 sequences are MNHEY and SVGEGT. This CDR3 reads CASSYGFGRETEAFF. DNA of the CDR3: TGTGCCAGCAGTTACGGTTTCGGGAGGGAAACTGAAGCTTTCTTT.

This clone was detected once. This chain uses TRBV7-2 with TRBJ2-7; 7 bases match TRBD1. The CDR3 extends over 15 amino acids. Germline CDR1 is SGHTA and CDR2 is FQGNSA. V gave up 5 bases and J gave up 0 bases; unmatched junction bases: 7. The CDR3 sequence: CASSPRQGISYEQYF. CDR3 nucleotide sequence: TGTGCCAGCAGCCCGAGACAGGGAATCTCCTACGAGCAGTACTTC.

The chain is built from TRBV7-3 and TRBJ1-1; no reliable D call. Germline V lookup: CDR1 SGHTA, CDR2 FQGTGA. This CDR3 is built from 15 residues. V lost 3 bases and J 1 base, leaving 12 bases between the germline ends. CDR3 residues: CASSLTSLGNTEAFF. CDR3 in DNA: TGTGCCAGCAGCTTGACTTCACTCGGGAACACTGAAGCTTTCTTT.

This chain links TRBV18 with TRBJ2-2; TRBD1 might be the D (7 bases). CDR1 and CDR2 from the germline V gene are KGHSH and LQKENI. The CDR3 is 16 residues long. V shed 5 bases and J shed 10 bases, with 23 bases lying between them. The CDR3 spells CASSTDRVSGGKELFF. CDR3 DNA: TGTGCCAGCTCAACTGACAGGGTCTCCGGAGGGAAGGAGCTGTTTTTT.

V gene TRBV18 combines with J gene TRBJ1-4, with D tentatively TRBD1 (6 bases). Trimming cost V 5 bases and J 0 bases, with 13 bases left between them. The CDR3 loop spans 16 amino acids. Germline lookup yields CDR1 KGHSH and CDR2 LQKENI. This CDR3 is CASSNMDSATNEKLFF. The CDR3 region has the DNA TGTGCCAGCTCAAACATGGACAGCGCAACTAATGAAAAACTGTTTTTT.

The rearrangement links TRBV19 to TRBJ1-2; D gene unclear. The germline V gene has CDR1 LNHDA and CDR2 SQIVND (reference sequence). Trimming took 0 bases from V and 4 from J, leaving 9 bases between them. The CDR3 runs to 14 residues. CDR3 residues: CASSIDTEIYGYTF. Written as DNA, the CDR3 is TGTGCCAGTAGTATAGACACTGAGATCTATGGCTACACCTTC.

This rearrangement joins TRBV10-2 to TRBJ1-6; 7 positions agree with TRBD1. CDR3 size: 18 residues. Germline assignment: CDR1 WSHSY and CDR2 SAAADI. The trim removed 3 bases at V and 10 bases at J, leaving 18 bases unmatched. The CDR3 spells CASSESAGGTASSSPLHF. In DNA, the CDR3 is TGCGCCAGCAGTGAATCGGCCGGCGGGACAGCCTCCAGCTCACCCCTCCACTTT.